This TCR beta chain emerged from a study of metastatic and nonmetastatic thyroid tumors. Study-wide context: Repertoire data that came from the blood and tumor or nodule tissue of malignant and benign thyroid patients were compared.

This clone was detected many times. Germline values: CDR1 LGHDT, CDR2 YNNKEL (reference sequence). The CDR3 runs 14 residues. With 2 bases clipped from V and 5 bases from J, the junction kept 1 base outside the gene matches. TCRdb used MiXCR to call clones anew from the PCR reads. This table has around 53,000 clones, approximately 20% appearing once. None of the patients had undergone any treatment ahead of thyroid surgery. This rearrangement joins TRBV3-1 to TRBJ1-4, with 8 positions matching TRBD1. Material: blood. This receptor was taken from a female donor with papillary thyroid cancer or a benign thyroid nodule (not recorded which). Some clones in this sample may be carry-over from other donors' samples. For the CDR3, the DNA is TGTGCCAGCAGCCAAAGGACAGGGAATGAAAAACTGTTTTTT. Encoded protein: CASSQRTGNEKLFF.